The 16 T cell receptor beta chains below were found in one sample sequenced in a study of early T cells in non-severe SARS-CoV-2 infection. Each CDR3 protein gets one entry after TCRdb re-called the 5' RACE reads with MiXCR. The sample carries 25,000 to 35,000 distinct CDR3 sequences, less than 8.5% recorded once. The sample comprised whole blood. The receptors were gathered from an adult who was a healthcare worker with PCR-confirmed SARS-CoV-2 infection or an uninfected control (not recorded which).

This clonotype was detected many times. The chain carries TRBV7-2 and TRBJ1-6; D might be TRBD1 (5 bases). V was clipped by 7 bases and J by 7 bases, with 14 bases between them. Germline V gene data show CDR1 as SGHTA and CDR2 as FQGNSA. The CDR3 extends over 14 amino acids. In DNA, the CDR3 is TGTGCCAGCACCCGGGGACCGACGAATTCACCCCTCCACTTT. It translates to CASTRGPTNSPLHF.

This clonotype was recorded a few times. V is TRBV28 and J is TRBJ2-1; a weak D match, TRBD2 (5 bases). This CDR3 region has 14 residues. V was pared by 7 bases and J by 2 bases, with 12 bases between. The germline CDR1 and CDR2 sequences are MDHEN and SYDVKM. DNA of the CDR3: TGTGCCAGCACCCGGGCGGGCACCTACAATGAGCAGTTCTTC. It is translated as CASTRAGTYNEQFF.

This clonotype has at least ten counts. This chain uses TRBV11-2 with TRBJ2-1; TRBD2 matches at 9 bases. The CDR3 sequence is 16 residues long. Germline values: CDR1 SGHAT, CDR2 FQNNGV. The V gene end was trimmed by 1 base and the J gene end by 5 bases; junction bases not matched to a gene: 6. The CDR3: CASSLGRLAGNNEQFF. CDR3 sequence (DNA): TGTGCCAGCAGCTTAGGTCGGCTAGCGGGGAACAATGAGCAGTTCTTC. Looking up the rest from reference TRBV11-2 and TRBJ2-1 gives the full variable domain: EAGVAQSPRYKIIEKRQSVAFWCNPISGHATLYWYQQILGQGPKLLIQFQNNGVVDDSQLPKDRFSAERLKGVDSTLKIQPAKLEDSAVYLCASSLGRLAGNNEQFFGPGTRLTVL.

The rearrangement links TRBV5-6 to TRBJ2-1, with TRBD2 matching over 11 bases. The CDR3 totals 16 residues. Trimming removed 5 bases from V and 1 base from J; junction bases left unmatched: 5. Germline CDR1 and CDR2: SGHDT and YYEEEE. CDR3 residues: CASSTSGRRSYNEQFF. CDR3 nucleotides: TGTGCCAGCAGTACTAGCGGGAGAAGGTCCTACAATGAGCAGTTCTTC.

This clonotype was counted a few times. This sequence joins TRBV10-3 and TRBJ2-3; TRBD2 agrees at 8 bases. V shed 1 base and J 3 bases; nucleotides not matched to a gene: 9. Germline V CDR1 and CDR2: ENHRY, SYGVKD. The CDR3 has 17 amino acids. The CDR3 here is CAISEFPDSGDTDTQYF. The CDR3 bases are TGTGCCATCAGTGAGTTTCCGGATAGCGGGGATACAGATACGCAGTATTTT.

J is TRBJ2-3 and V is TRBV6-1; a possible D gene is TRBD2 (6 bases). Deletions cut 2 bases from V and 1 base from J, with 10 bases between. CDR1 MNHNS and CDR2 SASEGT come from the germline V gene. The CDR3 sequence is 15 residues long. CDR3 DNA: TGTGCCAGCAGTGAATCTCGCGGGGGCACAGATACGCAGTATTTT. Its protein product is CASSESRGGTDTQYF.

This clonotype was recorded many times. The J gene is TRBJ2-1, the V gene TRBV2, with D perhaps matching TRBD2 (5 bases). Looked up from germline, CDR1 is SNHLY and CDR2 is FYNNEI. CDR3 length: 15 residues. V lost 7 bases and J lost 0, with 13 bases in between. CDR3 DNA: TGTGCCAGCATGGAGGAAATTCGCTCCTACAATGAGCAGTTCTTC. Its translation: CASMEEIRSYNEQFF.

This clonotype appeared many times. V usage is TRBV19 and J usage is TRBJ2-5; 14 bases are shared with TRBD2. Trimming took 3 bases from V and 5 from J; bases not matched to a gene: 5. The germline V gene encodes CDR1 LNHDA and CDR2 SQIVND (reference sequence). CDR3 length: 16 amino acids. CDR3 DNA: TGTGCCAGTAGTATGGGACTAGCGGGAGAGGTGGAGACCCAGTACTTC. It yields the protein CASSMGLAGEVETQYF.

J is TRBJ2-7 and V is TRBV12-3 or TRBV12-4; D is perhaps TRBD1 (7 bases). This CDR3 has 15 amino acids. The V end lost 6 bases, the J end lost 1 base, and 16 bases lay between the germline ends. This chain's CDR3 is CASRSTGEVSYEQYF. DNA of the CDR3: TGTGCCAGCAGAAGTACAGGGGAGGTGTCCTACGAGCAGTACTTC.

At least ten counts were recorded for this clonotype. This chain connects TRBV20-1 to TRBJ2-1; perhaps TRBD2 as D (5 bases). The germline V gene has CDR1 DFQATT and CDR2 SNEGSKA (reference sequence). CDR3 length: 15 amino acids. The V gene lost 5 bases and the J gene lost 1 base, with 15 bases spanning the gap. CDR3 sequence: CSAPRSGKSYNEQFF. CDR3 sequence (DNA): TGCAGTGCTCCCAGATCGGGGAAGTCCTACAATGAGCAGTTCTTC.

The chain couples TRBV12-3 or TRBV12-4 to TRBJ1-6; D not certain. Trimming took off 0 bases at V and 6 bases at J, with 0 bases between the two ends. This CDR3 contains 12 residues. The CDR3 loop reads CASSLANSPLHF. The DNA for the CDR3 is TGTGCCAGCAGTTTAGCTAATTCACCCCTCCACTTT.

This clonotype was counted many times. The gene calls are TRBV12-3 or TRBV12-4 and TRBJ2-7; 15 nucleotides match TRBD2. This CDR3 is 16 amino acids long. V gave up 3 bases and J gave up 6 bases; unmatched junction bases: 6. The CDR3 here is CASSFWTSGRAVEQYF. The CDR3 bases are TGTGCCAGCAGTTTCTGGACTAGCGGGAGGGCCGTCGAGCAGTACTTC.

This clonotype was detected many times. The chain couples TRBV10-3 to TRBJ2-1; D ambiguous. CDR3 length: 14 amino acids. The ends were cut back, 6 bases at V and 0 bases at J, with 9 bases in the middle. Germline V CDR1 and CDR2: ENHRY, SYGVKD. The CDR3 here is CAIRPSDSYNEQFF. The CDR3 region has the DNA TGTGCCATCAGGCCGTCCGACTCCTACAATGAGCAGTTCTTC.

This clonotype was seen repeatedly, ten times or more. The genes are TRBV5-6 and TRBJ2-1, with TRBD1 as a possible D gene (5 bases). There are 16 residues in the CDR3. Looked up from germline, CDR1 is SGHDT and CDR2 is YYEEEE. The V end lost 1 base, the J end lost 8 bases, and 19 bases lay between the germline ends. CDR3 sequence (DNA): TGTGCCAGCAGCTTGTCGCGAGCAGGGTCCCCTTATGAGCAGTTCTTC. Amino acids: CASSLSRAGSPYEQFF.

There are many counts of this clonotype. The rearrangement joins TRBV3-1 to TRBJ2-1, with D possibly TRBD2 on 6 matching bases. Germline CDR1 and CDR2: LGHDT and YNNKEL (reference sequence). This CDR3 is 15 amino acids long. Trimming pared 1 base from V and 0 bases from J, leaving 7 bases between. The CDR3 DNA reads TGTGCCAGCAGCCAAGCCGGGAGCTCCTACAATGAGCAGTTCTTC. Amino acid sequence: CASSQAGSSYNEQFF.

This clonotype has only a few counts. The rearrangement links TRBV4-2 to TRBJ2-1; the D is unclear. This CDR3 contains 16 residues. The V end was cut by 4 bases, the J end by 7 bases, with 20 bases between. Germline CDR1 is LGHNA and CDR2 is YNFKEQ. The CDR3 sequence: CASSPRPLDSANEQFF. CDR3 in DNA: TGTGCCAGCAGCCCGAGACCCTTAGACTCCGCGAATGAGCAGTTCTTC.